A selection of T cell receptor beta chains follows, all from one sample in a study of monozygotic twins with inflammatory bowel disease. Reanalyzing the 5' RACE reads, TCRdb keeps one entry per CDR3 protein, without DNA. The sample has a few hundred thousand distinct CDR3 sequences. Sequencing was performed on blood. These receptors were collected from a human donor with ulcerative colitis or Crohn's disease, or a healthy co-twin of an affected twin (not recorded which). Each CDR3 is given with its conserved first and last residue.

TRBV12-3/TRBV12-4	TRBJ1-2	CASSRQTYGYTF
TRBV21-1	TRBJ2-2	CAIDREGNTGELFF
TRBV13	TRBJ2-3	CASSSGLAPDTQYF
TRBV6-1	TRBJ2-1	CASSPQPPGLGEQFF
TRBV6-6	TRBJ1-1	CASNYRGREAFF
TRBV4-3	TRBJ2-3	CASSLRTYGSGGAADTQYF
TRBV6-2/TRBV6-3	TRBJ2-7	CASSLGRGSPAYEQYF
TRBV5-1	TRBJ2-6	CASSLKQGSGANVLTF
TRBV4-3	TRBJ2-3	CASSQTRSPTYTDTQYF
TRBV27	TRBJ2-7	CASSYRWDGSYEQYF
TRBV19	TRBJ2-7	CASSPPGGASYEQYF
TRBV6-5	TRBJ1-1	CASSYRGARGENTEAFF
TRBV20-1	TRBJ2-1	CSASRGERSYNEQFF
TRBV19	TRBJ2-5	CASKGLQETQYF
TRBV9	TRBJ1-2	CASSVEAPQHHLTYGYTF
TRBV19	TRBJ1-5	CASSLHPGNQPQHF
TRBV18	TRBJ2-3	CASSPVSTDTQYF
TRBV4-3	TRBJ2-7	CASSLRLAGPYVEQYF
TRBV5-1	TRBJ1-1	CASSFPGGRNTEAFF
TRBV6-1	TRBJ1-6	CASGASSYNSPLHF
TRBV11-1	TRBJ2-5	CASSLDVGTGNIGEETQYF
TRBV10-1	TRBJ2-6	CASGDRGSGANVLTF
TRBV9	TRBJ1-6	CASSVGGSSYNSPLHF
TRBV10-3	TRBJ1-2	CAISVETGESYTF
TRBV6-1	TRBJ1-5	CASSVTSSNQPQHF
TRBV15	TRBJ2-5	CATSSGQGREETQYF
TRBV29-1	TRBJ2-1	CSVVEGRRGEQFF
TRBV20-1	TRBJ2-3	CSARERERSTDTQYF
TRBV24-1	TRBJ2-1	CATSDRISGSYNEQFF
TRBV7-2	TRBJ2-7	CASSLGTPDYEQYF
TRBV5-1	TRBJ1-6	CASSSQTGGDSPLHF
TRBV10-3	TRBJ2-7	CAAGVPYEQYF
TRBV3-1	TRBJ2-7	CASSFRQAPYEQYF
TRBV12-3/TRBV12-4	TRBJ1-5	CASSSQGVSNQPQHF
TRBV9	TRBJ2-7	CASSVDPSGGYEQYF
TRBV10-2	TRBJ1-6	CASRAGESYNSPLHF
TRBV5-1	TRBJ1-2	CASSQMGQDYGYTF
TRBV7-9	TRBJ2-3	CASSLTTGTQYF
TRBV12-3/TRBV12-4	TRBJ2-1	CASMRSSYNEQFF
TRBV6-2/TRBV6-3	TRBJ2-3	CASIPAGLADTQYF
TRBV5-5	TRBJ1-1	CASSYRDRGNTEAFF
TRBV7-9	TRBJ1-2	CASSFASGTGGNYGYTF